This TCR beta chain derives from a study of breast tumors, draining lymph nodes, adjacent tissues. The study's findings and limits: Compared with lymph nodes, tumors were less diverse; compared with nontumor tissue, more. Most tumor T cells seemingly derive from lymph node, then expand in tumor. Luminal-like breast cancer showed significantly higher tumor–nontumor repertoire similarity than basal-like.

This clonotype occurred many times. Its matching antigen is unknown. Germline V gene sequence: CDR1 MNHNS, CDR2 SASEGT. The CDR3 extends over 15 amino acids. After removal of 7 bases from V and 2 bases from J, the junction contained 7 bases not matched to a gene. TCRdb processed the multiplex PCR reads anew with MiXCR; each CDR3 protein has one entry. This table has approximately 37,000 distinct CDR3 sequences, around a third appearing once. This chain joins TRBV6-1 and TRBJ2-7; TRBD2 agrees at 11 bases. Sequenced input: breast tumor tissue. This clonotype was sampled from a female donor with breast cancer. Some clones in this sample may be carry-over from other donors' samples. The CDR3 DNA reads as TGTGCCAGCAATTTGGGACTAGCGGCACCCTACGAGCAGTACTTC. Its translation is CASNLGLAAPYEQYF.